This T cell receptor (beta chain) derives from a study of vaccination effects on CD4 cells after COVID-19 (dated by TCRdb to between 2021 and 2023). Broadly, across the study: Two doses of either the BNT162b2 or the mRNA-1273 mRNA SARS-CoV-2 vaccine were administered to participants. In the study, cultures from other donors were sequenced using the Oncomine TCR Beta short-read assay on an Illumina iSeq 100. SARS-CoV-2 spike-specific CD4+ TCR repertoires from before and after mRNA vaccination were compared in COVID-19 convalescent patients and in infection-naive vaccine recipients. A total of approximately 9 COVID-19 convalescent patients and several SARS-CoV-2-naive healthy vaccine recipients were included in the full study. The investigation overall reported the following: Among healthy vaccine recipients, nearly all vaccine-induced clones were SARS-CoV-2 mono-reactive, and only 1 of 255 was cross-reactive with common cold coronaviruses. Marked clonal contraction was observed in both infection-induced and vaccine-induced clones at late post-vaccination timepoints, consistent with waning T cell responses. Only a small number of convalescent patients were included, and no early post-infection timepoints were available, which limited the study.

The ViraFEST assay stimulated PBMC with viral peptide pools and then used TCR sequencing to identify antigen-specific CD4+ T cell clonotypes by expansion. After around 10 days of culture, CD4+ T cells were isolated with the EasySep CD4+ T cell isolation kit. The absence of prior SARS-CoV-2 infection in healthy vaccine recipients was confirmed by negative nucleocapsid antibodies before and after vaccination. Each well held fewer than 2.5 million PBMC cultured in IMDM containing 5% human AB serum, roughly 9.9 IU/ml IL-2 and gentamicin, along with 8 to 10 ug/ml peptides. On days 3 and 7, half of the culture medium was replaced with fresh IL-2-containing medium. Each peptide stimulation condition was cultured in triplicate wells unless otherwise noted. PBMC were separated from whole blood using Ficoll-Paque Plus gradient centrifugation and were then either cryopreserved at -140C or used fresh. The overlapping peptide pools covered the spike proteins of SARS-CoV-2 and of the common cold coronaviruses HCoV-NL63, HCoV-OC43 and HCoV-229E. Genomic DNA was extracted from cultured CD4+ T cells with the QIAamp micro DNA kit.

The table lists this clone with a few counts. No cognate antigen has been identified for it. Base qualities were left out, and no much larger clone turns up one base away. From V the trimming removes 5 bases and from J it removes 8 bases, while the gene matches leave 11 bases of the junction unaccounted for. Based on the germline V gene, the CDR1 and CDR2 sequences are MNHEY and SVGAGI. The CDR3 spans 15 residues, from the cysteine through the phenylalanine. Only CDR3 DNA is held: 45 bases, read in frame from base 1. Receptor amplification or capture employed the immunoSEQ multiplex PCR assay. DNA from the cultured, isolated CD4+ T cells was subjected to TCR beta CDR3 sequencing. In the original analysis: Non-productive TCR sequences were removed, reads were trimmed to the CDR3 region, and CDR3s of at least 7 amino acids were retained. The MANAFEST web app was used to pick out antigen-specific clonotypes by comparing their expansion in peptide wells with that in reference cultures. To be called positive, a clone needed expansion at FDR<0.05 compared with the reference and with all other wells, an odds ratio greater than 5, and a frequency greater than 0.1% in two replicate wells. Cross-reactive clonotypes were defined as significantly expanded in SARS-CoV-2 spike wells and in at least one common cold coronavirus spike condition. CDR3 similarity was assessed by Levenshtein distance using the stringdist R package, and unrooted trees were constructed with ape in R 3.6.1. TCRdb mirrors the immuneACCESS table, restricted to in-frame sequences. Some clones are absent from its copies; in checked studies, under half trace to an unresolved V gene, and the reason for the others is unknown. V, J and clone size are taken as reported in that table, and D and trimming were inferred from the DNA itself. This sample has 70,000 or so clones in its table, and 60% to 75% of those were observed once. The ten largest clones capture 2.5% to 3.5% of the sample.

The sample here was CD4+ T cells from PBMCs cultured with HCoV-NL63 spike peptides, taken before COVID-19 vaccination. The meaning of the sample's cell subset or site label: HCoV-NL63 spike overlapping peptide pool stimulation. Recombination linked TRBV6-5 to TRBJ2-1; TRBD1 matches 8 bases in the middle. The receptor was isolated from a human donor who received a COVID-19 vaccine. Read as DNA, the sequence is TGTGCCAGCAGTCCCGGGACAGGATCACAGCATGAGCAGTTCTTC. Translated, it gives CASSPGTGSQHEQFF.